Detailed here is one TCR beta chain. Its antigen is not identified. This record belongs to a study of beta chain features in type 1 diabetes. Study-level results: Moderately but significantly shorter TCRB CDR3s were found in Type 1 diabetes patients in all four CD4+ subsets.

Germline trimming cut 3 bases from V and 0 bases from J; bases unmatched to any gene: 1. The CDR3 length is 15 residues. Germline CDR1 is SGHNT and CDR2 is YYREEE (reference sequence). The investigators reverse transcribed all of the isolated RNA, so they sequenced expressed TCRB transcripts. Measured with immunoSEQ multiplex PCR; TCRdb has only the in-frame clones, and not every one. The data contain about 190,000 clones, roughly 8% of them seen just once; the ten biggest clones take up roughly 0.5%. V usage is TRBV5-4 and J usage is TRBJ1-4; 8 bases fit TRBD1. The source is a man aged 18 to 29 with type 1 diabetes. Sequenced: central memory CD4+ T cells from blood. The CDR3 loop reads CASSWGQATNEKLFF. The DNA for the CDR3 is TGTGCCAGCAGCTGGGGACAGGCAACTAATGAAAAACTGTTTTTT.